This entry lists 11 T cell receptor beta chains sequenced from one sample in a study of long-term antiretroviral therapy in people with HIV. This was the immunoSEQ v3.0 assay at survey level. The table came from immunoSEQ multiplex PCR; TCRdb's copy has only in-frame clones and leaves some out. Of roughly 30,000 clones listed, around 80% are singletons. This specimen was unsorted PBMCs, taken 2.7 to 2.9 years after starting antiretroviral therapy. The origin of the receptors is a man aged 25 to 40 with HIV.

V is TRBV6-1 and J is TRBJ1-4, with D uncertain. The CDR3 consists of 14 residues. Germline CDR1 and CDR2: MNHNS and SASEGT. Deletions cut 4 bases from V and 5 bases from J, with 11 bases between. The DNA for the CDR3 is TGTGCCAGCAGTGTGGACGTTGGGAATGAAAAACTGTTTTTT. Amino acid sequence: CASSVDVGNEKLFF.

There are a few counts of this clone. The chain joins TRBV19 to TRBJ1-5; D is ambiguous. The germline V gene encodes CDR1 LNHDA and CDR2 SQIVND (reference sequence). Between the trimmed V and J ends, which lost 3 bases and 7 bases, there was a span of 7 bases. CDR3 length: 12 amino acids. DNA of the CDR3: TGTGCCAGTAGTATGTTGGGACAGCCCCAGCATTTT. It codes for CASSMLGQPQHF.

The chain carries TRBV6-6 and TRBJ1-2, with D maybe TRBD1 (5 bases). The CDR3 loop spans 13 amino acids. With 7 bases removed from V and 6 bases from J, the gap between germline ends came to 15 bases. From germline, CDR1 is MNHNY and CDR2 SVGAGI (reference sequence). Here the CDR3 reads CASTRDPLHGYTF. The CDR3 nucleotides read TGTGCCAGCACCCGGGACCCCCTCCATGGCTACACCTTC.

This chain connects TRBV7-6 to TRBJ1-3, with D uncertain. V was cut by 5 bases and J by 0 bases, with 8 bases left in between. This CDR3 has 14 residues. Looked up from germline, CDR1 is SGHVS and CDR2 is FNYEAQ. The CDR3 loop is CASSPDHSGNTIYF. The CDR3 nucleotides read TGTGCCAGCAGCCCGGACCACTCTGGAAACACCATATATTTT.

The V call is TRBV12-5, the J call TRBJ2-1; D is unclear. V dropped 7 bases and J dropped 5 bases, with 9 bases sitting between them. CDR3 size: 12 residues. Germline loops: CDR1 LGHNT, CDR2 FRNRAP. The CDR3 spells CASASSHNEQFF. The CDR3 DNA is TGTGCTAGTGCTTCTTCCCACAATGAGCAGTTCTTC.

The rearrangement joins TRBV7-2 to TRBJ1-2; D is ambiguous. The germline V gene has CDR1 SGHTA and CDR2 FQGNSA. The CDR3 covers 13 residues. Trimming shortened V by 2 bases and J by 3 bases, and 7 bases separated the two germline ends. The CDR3 nucleotides read TGTGCCAGCAGCTTAACGAGCGACTATGGCTACACCTTC. Amino acid sequence: CASSLTSDYGYTF.

This chain links TRBV29-1 with TRBJ1-2; D is undetermined. In germline, CDR1 is SQVTM, CDR2 ANQGSEA. V shed 4 bases and J shed 7 bases, with 13 bases lying between them. The CDR3 has 12 residues. The CDR3 region has the DNA TGCAGCGTTGCGACTCTGAGGCGTGGCTACACCTTC. Its protein is CSVATLRRGYTF.

This clone was detected once. This chain connects TRBV6-5 to TRBJ2-7, with TRBD2 matching 7 bases. Looked up from germline, CDR1 is MNHEY and CDR2 is SVGAGI. This CDR3 has 15 residues. After removal of 3 bases from V and 1 base from J, the junction contained 6 bases not matched to a gene. In DNA form, the CDR3 reads TGTGCCAGCAGTTATCACCGGGGGGTGTCCTACGAGCAGTACTTC. Translation gives CASSYHRGVSYEQYF.

CDR3 loop: CASKPPSTGYTF. The DNA for the CDR3 is TGTGCCAGCAAGCCCCCCTCCACTGGCTACACCTTC. The rearrangement uses TRBV2 and TRBJ1-2; D is undetermined. The germline V gene has CDR1 SNHLY and CDR2 FYNNEI. V was trimmed by 7 bases and J by 7 bases, leaving 13 bases between them. The CDR3 loop spans 12 amino acids.

The CDR3 DNA sequence: TGCGCCAGCAGCAGGGGGGTGATGGCAACTAATGAAAAACTGTTTTTT. Protein sequence: CASSRGVMATNEKLFF. The chain employs TRBV5-1 and TRBJ1-4; TRBD1 is a possible D gene (6 bases). V gave up 4 bases and J gave up 0 bases, with 13 bases separating them. This CDR3 spans 16 amino acids. Germline V gives CDR1 SGHRS, CDR2 YFSETQ.

V is TRBV4-1 and J is TRBJ1-5; D remains ambiguous. CDR1 and CDR2 from the germline V gene are MGHRA and YSYEKL. Trimming removed 3 bases at V and 8 bases at J, with 14 bases between. The CDR3 is made up of 14 amino acids. In DNA, the CDR3 is TGCGCCAGCAGCCAGCTCCATGGGCGGGAGCCCCAGCATTTT. Protein product: CASSQLHGREPQHF.